This TCR beta chain was retrieved from a study of blood T cell repertoires in COVID-19. Looking at the study overall: Sources were T cells, B-cell-depleted T cells, or PBMCs; the material itself was cDNA or gDNA.

Original handling: By means of reference gene primer amplification, nucleated cell counts were estimated. Assay used: immunoSEQ multiplex PCR; TCRdb lists only in-frame clones, some missing. The V and J calls and clone size come from that table; D and trimming were worked out from the DNA. The sample has roughly 53,000 clones, about nine tenths seen once; the top ten hold roughly 2.7%. The CDR3 spans 14 residues. CDR1 and CDR2 (germline): SGHTS, YDEGEE. V lost 0 bases and J 4 bases, leaving 10 bases between the germline ends. The count of this clone is one. Sequencing was performed on peripheral blood. The rearrangement joins TRBV5-8 to TRBJ1-2; no clear D gene. This receptor was obtained from a man aged 80 or over with acute or convalescent COVID-19. CDR3 nucleotide sequence: TGTGCCAGCAGCTTGGGATCAGGCTTCTATGGCTACACCTTC. It is translated as CASSLGSGFYGYTF.